A single sample gave rise to the 8 T cell receptor beta chains below, sequenced in a study of monozygotic twins with cystic fibrosis. This table comes from immunoSEQ multiplex PCR, and its TCRdb copy is limited to in-frame clones, with some not included. The data contain almost 20,000 clones, about 90% of them singletons. The sequenced sample consisted of blood. These receptors were taken from a girl aged 2-9 years with cystic fibrosis.

V and J are TRBV28 and TRBJ2-5, with TRBD1 identical over 9 bases. Germline assignment: CDR1 MDHEN and CDR2 SYDVKM. The CDR3 contains 16 residues. V was clipped by 7 bases and J by 5 bases; unmatched bases: 14. CDR3 protein: CASTSPYRGRLETQYF. The CDR3 bases are TGTGCCAGCACCTCCCCTTACAGGGGGCGCCTTGAGACCCAGTACTTC. Full variable domain (rest looked up from reference TRBV28 and TRBJ2-5): DVKVTQSSRYLVKRTGEKVFLECVQDMDHENMFWYRQDPGLGLRLIYFSYDVKMKEKGDIPEGYSVSREKKERFSLILESASTNQTSMYLCASTSPYRGRLETQYFGPGTRLLVL.

The CDR3 DNA follows: TGTGCCTCTATGGACAGTCCCTACGAGCAGTACTTC. Translating gives CASMDSPYEQYF. The chain has TRBV30 and TRBJ2-7; TRBD1 is a possible D gene (6 bases). V shed 7 bases and J shed 2 bases, with 12 bases lying between them. The CDR3 has 12 residues. The germline CDR1 and CDR2 sequences are GTSNPN and SVGIG (reference sequence).

The chain links TRBV5-1 to TRBJ1-1; no clear D. The V end was cut by 9 bases, the J end by 1 base, with 13 bases between. CDR1 and CDR2 (germline): SGHRS, YFSETQ. The CDR3 sequence is 13 residues long. The CDR3 bases are TGCGCCACCTCGTGGAGTGAGAACACTGAAGCTTTCTTT. It codes for CATSWSENTEAFF.

This clone has a handful of counts. The gene calls are TRBV19 and TRBJ1-5; the match to TRBD1 covers 7 bases. Germline V CDR1 and CDR2: LNHDA, SQIVND (reference sequence). The CDR3 length is 14 residues. The J segment lost 3 bases and the V segment lost 5 bases, leaving 4 bases of the junction unmatched. CDR3 in amino acids: CASSLGQYNQPQHF. The CDR3 DNA reads TGTGCCAGTAGTTTGGGACAGTACAATCAGCCCCAGCATTTT. Looking up the rest from reference TRBV19 and TRBJ1-5 gives the full variable domain: DGGITQSPKYLFRKEGQNVTLSCEQNLNHDAMYWYRQDPGQGLRLIYYSQIVNDFQKGDIAEGYSVSREKKESFPLTVTSAQKNPTAFYLCASSLGQYNQPQHFGDGTRLSIL.

The sample holds one count of this clone. The chain links TRBV6-1 to TRBJ2-7, with 8 bases identical to TRBD1. Per germline, CDR1 MNHNS and CDR2 SASEGT. The V segment lost 5 bases and the J segment 2 bases; nucleotides outside the gene matches: 8. The CDR3 has 15 residues. The chain's CDR3 is CASSRGTGVTYEQYF. The CDR3 bases are TGTGCCAGCAGTCGAGGGACAGGCGTTACCTACGAGCAGTACTTC.

The chain joins TRBV29-1 to TRBJ1-2; the D gene is possibly TRBD1 (5 bases). In germline, CDR1 is SQVTM, CDR2 ANQGSEA. This CDR3 region has 12 residues. V was cut by 4 bases and J by 1 base, with 7 bases left in between. The CDR3 nucleotides are TGCAGCGTTGCCGACAGTAACTATGGCTACACCTTC. This translates into CSVADSNYGYTF.

This chain connects TRBV7-9 to TRBJ1-2; D is ambiguous. Deletions cut 7 bases from V and 3 bases from J, with 21 bases between. In germline, CDR1 is SEHNR, CDR2 FQNEAQ (reference sequence). The CDR3 totals 16 residues. CDR3 loop: CASTSFTGREYYGYTF. In DNA form, the CDR3 reads TGTGCCAGCACCTCGTTTACCGGCCGGGAATACTATGGCTACACCTTC.

This clone was observed once. The gene calls are TRBV18 and TRBJ1-2; TRBD1 matches 9 bases. The CDR3 loop spans 13 amino acids. V lost 1 base and J lost 7; bases outside the gene matches: 1. Germline CDR1 KGHSH, CDR2 LQKENI. This chain's CDR3 is CASSPRDRVGYTF. The CDR3 region has the DNA TGTGCCAGCTCACCACGGGACAGGGTTGGCTACACCTTC. Drawing the rest from reference TRBV18 and TRBJ1-2, the complete variable domain is NAGVMQNPRHLVRRRGQEARLRCSPMKGHSHVYWYRQLPEEGLKFMVYLQKENIIDESGMPKERFSAEFPKEGPSILRIQQVVRGDSAAYFCASSPRDRVGYTFGSGTRLTVV.